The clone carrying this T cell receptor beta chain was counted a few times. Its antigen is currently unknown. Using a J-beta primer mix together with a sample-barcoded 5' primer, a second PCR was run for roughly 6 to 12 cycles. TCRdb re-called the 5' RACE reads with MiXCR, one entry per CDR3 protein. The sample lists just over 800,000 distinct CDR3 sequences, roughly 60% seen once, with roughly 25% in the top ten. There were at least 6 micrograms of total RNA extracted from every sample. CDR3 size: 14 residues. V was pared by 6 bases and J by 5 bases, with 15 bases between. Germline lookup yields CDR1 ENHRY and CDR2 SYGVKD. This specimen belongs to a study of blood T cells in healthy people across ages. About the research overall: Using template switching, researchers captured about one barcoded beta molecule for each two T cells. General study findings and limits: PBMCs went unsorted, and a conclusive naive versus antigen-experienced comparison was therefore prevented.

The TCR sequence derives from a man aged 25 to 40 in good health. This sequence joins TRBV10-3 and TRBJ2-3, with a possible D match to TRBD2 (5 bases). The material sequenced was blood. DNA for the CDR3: TGTGCCATCAGCCTACGGGGTTCTGGAGATACGCAGTATTTT. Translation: CAISLRGSGDTQYF.